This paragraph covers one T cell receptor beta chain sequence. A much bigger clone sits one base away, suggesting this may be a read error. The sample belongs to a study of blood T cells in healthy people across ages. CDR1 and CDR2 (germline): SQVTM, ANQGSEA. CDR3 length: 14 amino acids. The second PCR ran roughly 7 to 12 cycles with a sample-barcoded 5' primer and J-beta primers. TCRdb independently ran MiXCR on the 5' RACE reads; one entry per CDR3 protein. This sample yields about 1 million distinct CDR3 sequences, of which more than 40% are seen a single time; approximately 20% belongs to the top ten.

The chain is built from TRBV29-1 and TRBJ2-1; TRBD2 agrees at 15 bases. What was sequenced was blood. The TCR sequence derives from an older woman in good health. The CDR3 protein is CSAAGTSGRNGQFF. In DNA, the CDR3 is TGCAGCGCCGCCGGGACTAGCGGGAGGAATGGGCAGTTCTTC.